Here is one TCR beta chain with its context. Its target is unknown. The sample comes from a study of cytomegalovirus exposure and HLA in healthy donors. Regarding the study as a whole: When analyzed later, a missense DCLRE1C variant was found to be linked to TCR beta V- and J-gene trimming. Productive status was seen about 90% or about 30% of the time for most TCR beta V segments in an earlier analysis.

Primers included in the PCR were 60 Vbeta and 13 Jbeta primers. TCRdb's table, derived via immunoSEQ multiplex PCR, lists solely in-frame clones and lacks some. This sample has roughly 150,000 clones; roughly four fifths occur once, and the top ten carry roughly 7.3%. V lost 6 bases and J lost 0, with 12 bases in between. Germline values: CDR1 MNHNS, CDR2 SASEGT. CDR3 length: 15 residues. V and J are TRBV6-1 and TRBJ1-3; tentatively, D is TRBD1 (5 bases). The sample consisted of PBMCs. This clonotype was sampled from a man younger than 45 in good health and CMV-seronegative. Here the CDR3 reads CASRRDFDSGNTIYF. CDR3 in DNA: TGTGCCAGCAGGCGGGACTTCGACTCTGGAAACACCATATATTTT.